This T cell receptor beta chain was retrieved from a study of shared clonotypes between healthy human individuals. Study-level points and caveats: Generation of non-shared clonotypes was less probable than generation of clonotypes shared by all four donors.

CDR1 is MDHEN and CDR2 is SYDVKM in the germline V gene. CDR3 length: 15 residues. Deletions cut 5 bases from V and 6 bases from J, with 20 bases between. In the original processing: Sequence data from immunoSEQ were junction-only and lacked quality scores; consequently, filtering differed. Clones were sequenced by immunoSEQ multiplex PCR, and TCRdb holds only the in-frame ones, with some missing. V and J calls and clone size are as listed in that table; D and trimming were resolved from the DNA. The top ten clones hold 0.36% of a sample with about 2.4 million clones, roughly 93% of them seen once. Each donor was a Caucasian adult residing in Nashville, Tennessee. CD45RA-negative memory and CD45RA+ naive subsets were split from the CD4+ cells. This clone was found once. What it binds is not known.

The chain carries TRBV28 and TRBJ2-7, with D tentatively TRBD1 or TRBD2 (5 bases each). Sample: naive CD4+ T cells from PBMCs. Subset meaning: CD45RA+ positively selected. This receptor was identified in a young man in good health. Some clones in this sample may be carry-over from other donors' samples. CDR3 in DNA: TGTGCCAGCAGTCCCCCCGGGACCCTCACGATCGAGCAGTACTTC. Its protein product is CASSPPGTLTIEQYF.